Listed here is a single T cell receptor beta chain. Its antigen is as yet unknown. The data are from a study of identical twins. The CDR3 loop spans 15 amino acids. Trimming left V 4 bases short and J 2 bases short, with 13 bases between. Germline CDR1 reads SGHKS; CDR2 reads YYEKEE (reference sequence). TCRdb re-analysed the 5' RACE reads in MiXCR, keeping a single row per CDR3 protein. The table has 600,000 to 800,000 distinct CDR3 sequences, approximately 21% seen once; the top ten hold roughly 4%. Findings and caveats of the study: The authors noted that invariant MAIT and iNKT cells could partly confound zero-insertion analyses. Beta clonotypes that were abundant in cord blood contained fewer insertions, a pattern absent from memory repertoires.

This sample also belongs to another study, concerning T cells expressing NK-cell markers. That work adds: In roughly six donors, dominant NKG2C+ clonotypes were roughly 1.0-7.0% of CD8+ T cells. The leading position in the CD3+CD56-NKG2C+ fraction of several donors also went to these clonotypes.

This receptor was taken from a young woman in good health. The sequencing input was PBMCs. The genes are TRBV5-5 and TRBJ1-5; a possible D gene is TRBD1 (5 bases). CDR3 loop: CASSPRTKGNQPQHF. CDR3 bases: TGTGCCAGCAGCCCACGGACAAAAGGCAATCAGCCCCAGCATTTT.